This T cell receptor (beta chain) was recovered during a study of cytomegalovirus exposure and HLA in healthy donors. Overall study: Assignment to the Caucasian-associated ancestry cluster applied to more than 75% of the 300 to 500 genotyped donors. Points from the study as a whole: Several of the most significant clusters appeared, in a later analysis, to be linked to common viral pathogens.

Comments on this clone: Its antigen is not known. An end of the junction differs from the germline gene, which may be a read error.

The CDR3 totals 12 residues. Germline assignment: CDR1 MDHEN and CDR2 SYDVKM. PCR was performed using 60 Vbeta and 13 Jbeta primers. The assay was immunoSEQ multiplex PCR, and TCRdb's table has in-frame clones only and misses some. The data show approximately 97,000 clones, roughly four fifths seen once. This clonotype was sampled from a male donor in good health and CMV-seropositive. The chain uses TRBV28 and TRBJ2-4; D is uncertain. The sequenced sample consisted of PBMCs. CDR3 in amino acids: CASSLAKNSQYF. The CDR3 bases are TGTGCCAGCAGTTTGGCCAAAAACAGTCAGTACTTC.